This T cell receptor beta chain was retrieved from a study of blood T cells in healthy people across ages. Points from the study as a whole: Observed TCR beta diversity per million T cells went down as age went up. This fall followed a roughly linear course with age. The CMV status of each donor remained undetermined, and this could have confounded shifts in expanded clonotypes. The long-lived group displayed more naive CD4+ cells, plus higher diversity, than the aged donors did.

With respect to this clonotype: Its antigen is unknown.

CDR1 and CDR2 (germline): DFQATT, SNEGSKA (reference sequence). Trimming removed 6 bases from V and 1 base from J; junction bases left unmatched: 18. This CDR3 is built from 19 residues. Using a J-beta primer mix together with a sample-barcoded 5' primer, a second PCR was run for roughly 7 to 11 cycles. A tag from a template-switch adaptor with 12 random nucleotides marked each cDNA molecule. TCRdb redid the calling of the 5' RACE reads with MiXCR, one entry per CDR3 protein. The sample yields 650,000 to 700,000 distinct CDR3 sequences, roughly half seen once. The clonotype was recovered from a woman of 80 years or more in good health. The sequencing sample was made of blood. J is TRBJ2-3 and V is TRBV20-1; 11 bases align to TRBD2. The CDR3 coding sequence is TGCAGTGCCAGAAAGTTAGGGCTAGCGGGAGGTGGAGGCACAGATACGCAGTATTTT. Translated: CSARKLGLAGGGGTDTQYF.